This TCR beta chain is drawn from a study of T cells in Graves' hyperthyroidism and ophthalmopathy. There were TCR beta CDR3 regions amplified from RNA transcripts. HTBI primers drove first-round RT-PCR of the TCR CDR3. TCRdb itself ran the multiplex PCR reads through MiXCR, one entry per CDR3 protein. Here the sample spans more than 500,000 distinct CDR3 sequences, roughly 15% being singletons. The germline CDR1 and CDR2 sequences are DFQATT and SNEGSKA (reference sequence). V was shortened by 2 bases and J by 11 bases, with 12 bases between the two germline ends. The CDR3 totals 11 residues. Patients showing uncontrolled infection, other autoimmune disease, pregnancy or lactation were ineligible.

The rearrangement uses TRBV20-1 and TRBJ1-1; D is perhaps TRBD1 (5 bases). The sequence came from a woman aged 40 to 55 with Graves' ophthalmopathy. Input material: blood. DNA for the CDR3: TGCAGTGCTAGAATCGTACAGGCGGCTTTCTTT. Translation gives CSARIVQAAFF.